The 3 T cell receptor beta chains presented below share a single source sample, sequenced in a study of blood T cell repertoires in COVID-19. Assay: immunoSEQ multiplex PCR; the TCRdb copy retains only in-frame clones and omits some. The table includes about 94,000 clones, roughly 80% detected once. Sequenced input: peripheral blood. The receptors were gathered from a man aged 60-69 years with acute or convalescent COVID-19.

This chain links TRBV24-1 with TRBJ2-6; maybe TRBD1 (5 bases). CDR1 and CDR2 from the germline V gene are KGHDR and SFDVKD. Trimming shortened V by 7 bases and J by 1 base, and 7 bases separated the two germline ends. The CDR3 loop spans 14 amino acids. DNA of the CDR3: TGTGCCACCAGGCAGGGTTCTGGGGCCAACGTCCTGACTTTC. It codes for CATRQGSGANVLTF.

This clone has only a few counts. This chain uses TRBV7-9 with TRBJ2-7, with 10 bases identical to TRBD1. V was pared by 0 bases and J by 4 bases, with 3 bases of the junction left unmatched. CDR3 length: 15 amino acids. From germline, CDR1 is SEHNR and CDR2 FQNEAQ (reference sequence). Here the CDR3 reads CASSLAGTGVYEQYF. The CDR3 DNA is TGTGCCAGCAGCTTAGCCGGGACAGGGGTTTACGAGCAGTACTTC.

The V call is TRBV5-1, the J call TRBJ2-7; 9 positions match TRBD1. This CDR3 is built from 14 residues. The J segment lost 4 bases and the V segment lost 4 bases, leaving 6 bases of the junction unmatched. The germline V gene encodes CDR1 SGHRS and CDR2 YFSETQ. The CDR3 here is CASSLGQGSYEQYF. The CDR3 DNA sequence: TGCGCCAGCAGCCTGGGACAGGGTAGTTACGAGCAGTACTTC.